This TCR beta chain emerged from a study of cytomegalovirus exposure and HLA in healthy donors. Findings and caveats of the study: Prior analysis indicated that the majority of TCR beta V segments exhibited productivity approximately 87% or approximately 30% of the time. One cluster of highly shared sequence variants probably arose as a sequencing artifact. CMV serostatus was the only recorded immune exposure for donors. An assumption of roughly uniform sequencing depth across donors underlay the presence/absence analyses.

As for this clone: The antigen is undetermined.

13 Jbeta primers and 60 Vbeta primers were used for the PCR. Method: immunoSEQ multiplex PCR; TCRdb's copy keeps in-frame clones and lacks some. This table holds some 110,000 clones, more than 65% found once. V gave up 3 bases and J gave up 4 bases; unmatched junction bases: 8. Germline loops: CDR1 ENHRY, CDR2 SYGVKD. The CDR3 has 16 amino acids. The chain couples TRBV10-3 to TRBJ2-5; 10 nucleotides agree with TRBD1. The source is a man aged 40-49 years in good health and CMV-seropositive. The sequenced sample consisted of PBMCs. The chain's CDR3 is CAISDSDRGHRETQYF. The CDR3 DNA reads TGTGCCATCAGTGACTCCGACAGGGGGCATAGAGAGACCCAGTACTTC.